Many counts were recorded for the clone carrying this T cell receptor (beta chain). This CDR3 is 14 amino acids long. The V gene's germline CDR1 is DFQATT and CDR2 SNEGSKA (reference sequence). V gave up 1 base and J gave up 5 bases, with 11 bases separating them. The data originate from a study of T cells in Graves' hyperthyroidism and ophthalmopathy. The TCR beta CDR3 regions underwent amplification using RNA transcripts as the source. In the first-round RT-PCR of the TCR CDR3, the HTBI primer set was used. TCRdb fed the multiplex PCR reads into MiXCR, producing one record per CDR3 protein. The data hold 200,000 to 300,000 distinct CDR3 sequences, with roughly 17% observed a single time.

The source material was blood. The receptor was isolated from a woman aged 18-35 years with Graves' ophthalmopathy. J is TRBJ2-2 and V is TRBV20-1; possibly TRBD2 for D (5 bases). As DNA, the CDR3 is TGCAGTGCTAGAGGCCCAGCGGAAACCGGGGAGCTGTTTTTT. Amino acids: CSARGPAETGELFF.